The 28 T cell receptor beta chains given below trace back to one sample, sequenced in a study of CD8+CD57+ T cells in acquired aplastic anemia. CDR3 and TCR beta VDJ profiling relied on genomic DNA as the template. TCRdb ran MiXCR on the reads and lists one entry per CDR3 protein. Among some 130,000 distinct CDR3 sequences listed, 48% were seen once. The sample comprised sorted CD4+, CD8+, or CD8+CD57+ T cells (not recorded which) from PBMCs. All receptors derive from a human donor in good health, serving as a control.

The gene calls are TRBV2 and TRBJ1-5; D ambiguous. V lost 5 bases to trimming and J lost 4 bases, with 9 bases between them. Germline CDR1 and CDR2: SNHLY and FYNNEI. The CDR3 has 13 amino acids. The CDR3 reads CASSIDGNQPQHF. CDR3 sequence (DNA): TGTGCCAGCAGTATTGACGGGAATCAGCCCCAGCATTTT.

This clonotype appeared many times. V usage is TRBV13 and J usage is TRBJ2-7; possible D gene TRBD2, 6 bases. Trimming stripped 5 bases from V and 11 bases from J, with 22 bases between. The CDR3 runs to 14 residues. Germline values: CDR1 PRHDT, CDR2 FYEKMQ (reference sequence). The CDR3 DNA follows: TGTGCCAGCAGCCTTTCCGAGGGGACTTCTCGGGAGTACTTC. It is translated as CASSLSEGTSREYF. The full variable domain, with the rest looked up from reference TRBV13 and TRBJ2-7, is AAGVIQSPRHLIKEKRETATLKCYPIPRHDTVYWYQQGPGQDPQFLISFYEKMQSDKGSIPDRFSAQQFSDYHSELNMSSLELGDSALYFCASSLSEGTSREYFGPGTRLTVT.

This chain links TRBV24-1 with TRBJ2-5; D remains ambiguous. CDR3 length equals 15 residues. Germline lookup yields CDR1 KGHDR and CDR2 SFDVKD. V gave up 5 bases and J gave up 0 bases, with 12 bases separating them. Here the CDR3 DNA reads TGTGCCACCAGTGCCAGAGTACAGAACCAAGAGACCCAGTACTTC. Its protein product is CATSARVQNQETQYF.

CDR3 DNA sequence: TGTGCCAGCAGTGAGCGGAGGCCCAACTCTGGAAACACTGAAGCTTTCTTT. Residues: CASSERRPNSGNTEAFF. J is TRBJ1-1 and V is TRBV2; no clear D gene. V lost 3 bases and J lost 2, with 19 bases in between. The CDR3 runs 17 residues. In germline, CDR1 is SNHLY, CDR2 FYNNEI.

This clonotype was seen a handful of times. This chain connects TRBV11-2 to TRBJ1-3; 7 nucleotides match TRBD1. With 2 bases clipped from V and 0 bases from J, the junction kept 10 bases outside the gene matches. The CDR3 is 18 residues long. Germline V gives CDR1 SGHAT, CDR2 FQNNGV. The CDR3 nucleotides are TGTGCCAGCAGCTTATTGGGACAGACCCCGACCTCTGGAAACACCATATATTTT. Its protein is CASSLLGQTPTSGNTIYF. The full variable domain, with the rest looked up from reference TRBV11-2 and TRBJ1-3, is EAGVAQSPRYKIIEKRQSVAFWCNPISGHATLYWYQQILGQGPKLLIQFQNNGVVDDSQLPKDRFSAERLKGVDSTLKIQPAKLEDSAVYLCASSLLGQTPTSGNTIYFGEGSWLTVV.

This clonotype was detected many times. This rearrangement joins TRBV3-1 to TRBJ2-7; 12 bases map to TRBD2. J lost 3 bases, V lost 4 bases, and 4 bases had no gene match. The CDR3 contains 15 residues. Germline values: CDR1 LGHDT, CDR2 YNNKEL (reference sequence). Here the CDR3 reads CASSLGLAGIYEQYF. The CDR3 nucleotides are TGTGCCAGCAGCCTAGGACTAGCGGGGATCTACGAGCAGTACTTC.

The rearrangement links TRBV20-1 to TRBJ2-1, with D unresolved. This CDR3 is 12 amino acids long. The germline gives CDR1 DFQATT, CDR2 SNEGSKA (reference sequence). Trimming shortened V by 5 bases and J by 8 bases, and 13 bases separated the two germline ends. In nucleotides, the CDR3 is TGCAGTGCTTTCCAAGGGAACCATGAGCAGTTCTTC. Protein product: CSAFQGNHEQFF.

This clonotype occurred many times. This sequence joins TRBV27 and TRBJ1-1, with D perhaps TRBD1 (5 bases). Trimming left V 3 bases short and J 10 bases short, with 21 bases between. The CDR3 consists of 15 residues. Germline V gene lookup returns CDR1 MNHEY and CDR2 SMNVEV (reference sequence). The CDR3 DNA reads TGTGCCAGCAGTTTGACGAAAGGGACCTTCTCCCGAGCTTTCTTT. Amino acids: CASSLTKGTFSRAFF.

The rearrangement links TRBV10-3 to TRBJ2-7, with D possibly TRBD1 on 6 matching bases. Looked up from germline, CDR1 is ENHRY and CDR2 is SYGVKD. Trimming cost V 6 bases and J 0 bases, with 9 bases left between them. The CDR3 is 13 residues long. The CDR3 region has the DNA TGTGCCATCAGGGGGGCGAGCTCCTACGAGCAGTACGTC. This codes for CAIRGASSYEQYV.

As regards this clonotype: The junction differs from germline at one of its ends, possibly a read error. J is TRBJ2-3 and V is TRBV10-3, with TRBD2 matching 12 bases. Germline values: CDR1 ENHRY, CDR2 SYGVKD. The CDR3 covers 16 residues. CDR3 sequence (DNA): TGTGCCAGCAGTTACTCTAGCGGGGGGGCGGGAGATACGCAGTATTTT. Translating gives CASSYSSGGAGDTQYF.

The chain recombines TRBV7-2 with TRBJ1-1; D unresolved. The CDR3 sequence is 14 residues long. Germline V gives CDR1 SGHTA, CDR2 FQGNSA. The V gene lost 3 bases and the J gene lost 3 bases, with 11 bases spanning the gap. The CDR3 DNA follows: TGTGCCAGCAGCTTCGCTGGGGAACACACTGAAGCTTTCTTT. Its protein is CASSFAGEHTEAFF.

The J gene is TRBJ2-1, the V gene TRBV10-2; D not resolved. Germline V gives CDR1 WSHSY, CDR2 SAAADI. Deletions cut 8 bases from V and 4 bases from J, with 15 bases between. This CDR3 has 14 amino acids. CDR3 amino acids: CASSTVKVYNEQFF. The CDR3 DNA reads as TGCGCCAGCTCCACAGTTAAGGTTTACAATGAGCAGTTCTTC.

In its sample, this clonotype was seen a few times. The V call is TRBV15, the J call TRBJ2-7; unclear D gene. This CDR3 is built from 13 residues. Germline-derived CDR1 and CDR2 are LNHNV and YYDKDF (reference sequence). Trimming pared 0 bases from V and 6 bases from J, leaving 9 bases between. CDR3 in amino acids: CATSRDPEGEQYF. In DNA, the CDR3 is TGTGCCACCAGCAGAGATCCCGAAGGCGAGCAGTACTTC.

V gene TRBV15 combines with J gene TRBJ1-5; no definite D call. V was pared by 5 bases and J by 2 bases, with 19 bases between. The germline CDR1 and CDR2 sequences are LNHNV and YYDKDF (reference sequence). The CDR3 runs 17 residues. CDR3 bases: TGTGCCACCAGCCGATCACCCCGGCATGAGGGCAATCAGCCCCAGCATTTT. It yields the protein CATSRSPRHEGNQPQHF.

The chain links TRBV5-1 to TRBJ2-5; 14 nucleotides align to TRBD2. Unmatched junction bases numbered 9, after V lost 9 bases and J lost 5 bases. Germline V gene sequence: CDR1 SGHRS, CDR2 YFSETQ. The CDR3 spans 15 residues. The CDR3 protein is CATGLAGGDMETQYF. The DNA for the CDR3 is TGCGCCACCGGACTAGCGGGGGGTGACATGGAGACCCAGTACTTC.

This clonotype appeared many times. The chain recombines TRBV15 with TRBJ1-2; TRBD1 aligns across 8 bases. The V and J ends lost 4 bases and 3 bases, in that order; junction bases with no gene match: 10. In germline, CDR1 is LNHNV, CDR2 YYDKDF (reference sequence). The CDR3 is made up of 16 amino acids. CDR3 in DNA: TGTGCCACCAGCAAATCCAGGGGGCAGGGGGACTATGGCTACACCTTC. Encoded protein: CATSKSRGQGDYGYTF.

For the CDR3, the DNA is TGTGCCAGCAGCTTAGGGGCGGGGGGCACAGATACGCAGTATTTT. It yields the protein CASSLGAGGTDTQYF. The chain combines TRBV7-3 with TRBJ2-3; 7 bases match TRBD2. This CDR3 has 15 amino acids. J was trimmed by 1 base and V by 2 bases; bases with no gene match: 3. Germline V lookup: CDR1 SGHTA, CDR2 FQGTGA.

CDR3 nucleotides: TGTGCCACCAGCAGAGATCTGGGGAATTCACCCCTCCACTTT. It is translated as CATSRDLGNSPLHF. The rearrangement uses TRBV15 and TRBJ1-6; no clear D. The CDR3 is 14 residues long. Trimming took 0 bases from V and 7 from J, leaving 7 bases between them. Germline CDR1 reads LNHNV; CDR2 reads YYDKDF (reference sequence).

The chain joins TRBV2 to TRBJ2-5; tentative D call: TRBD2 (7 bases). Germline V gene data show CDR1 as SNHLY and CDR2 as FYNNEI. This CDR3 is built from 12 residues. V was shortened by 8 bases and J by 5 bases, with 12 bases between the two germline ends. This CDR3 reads CASGGAVETQYF. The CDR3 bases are TGTGCCAGCGGGGGGGCCGTTGAGACCCAGTACTTC.

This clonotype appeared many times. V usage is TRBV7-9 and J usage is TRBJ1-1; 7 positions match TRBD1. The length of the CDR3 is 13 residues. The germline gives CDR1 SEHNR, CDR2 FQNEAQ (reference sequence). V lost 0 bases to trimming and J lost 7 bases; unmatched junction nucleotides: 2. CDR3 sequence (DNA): TGTGCCAGCAGCTTAGCGGGACAGAGTGAAGCTTTCTTT. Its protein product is CASSLAGQSEAFF.

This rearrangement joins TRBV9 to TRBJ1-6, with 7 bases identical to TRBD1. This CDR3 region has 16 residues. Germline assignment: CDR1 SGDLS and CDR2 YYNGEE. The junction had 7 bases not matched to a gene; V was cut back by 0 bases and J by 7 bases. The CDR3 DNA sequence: TGTGCCAGCAGCGTAGCAATGGACAGGATGAATTCACCCCTCCACTTT. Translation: CASSVAMDRMNSPLHF.

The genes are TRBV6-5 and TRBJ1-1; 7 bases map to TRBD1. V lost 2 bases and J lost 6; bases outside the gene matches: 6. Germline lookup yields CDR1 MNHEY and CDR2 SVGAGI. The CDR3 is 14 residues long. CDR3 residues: CASSYGQVASEAFF. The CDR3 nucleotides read TGTGCCAGCAGTTACGGACAGGTGGCCTCTGAAGCTTTCTTT.

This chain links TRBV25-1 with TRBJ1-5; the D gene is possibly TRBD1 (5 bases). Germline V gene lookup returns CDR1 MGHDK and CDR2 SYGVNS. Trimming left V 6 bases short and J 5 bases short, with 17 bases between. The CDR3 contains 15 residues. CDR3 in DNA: TGTGCCAGCAGCTTAGGGCAGGGTGACTATCAGCCCCAGCATTTT. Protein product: CASSLGQGDYQPQHF.

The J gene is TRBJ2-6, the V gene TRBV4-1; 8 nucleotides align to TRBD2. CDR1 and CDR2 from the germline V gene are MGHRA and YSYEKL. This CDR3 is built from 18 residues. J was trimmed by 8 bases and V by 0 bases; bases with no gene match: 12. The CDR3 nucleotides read TGCGCCAGCAGCCAAGATACGAGCGGGGGCTCAGGGTCCAACGTCCTGACTTTC. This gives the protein CASSQDTSGGSGSNVLTF.

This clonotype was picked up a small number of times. The DNA for the CDR3 is TGTGCCACCAGCAGAGGGACTACCACAGGCGAGCAGTTCTTC. Translation: CATSRGTTTGEQFF. The rearrangement links TRBV15 to TRBJ2-1, with a weak D call TRBD2 (6 bases). V was trimmed by 1 base and J by 10 bases, leaving 14 bases between them. The CDR3 runs 14 residues. The germline V gene encodes CDR1 LNHNV and CDR2 YYDKDF (reference sequence).

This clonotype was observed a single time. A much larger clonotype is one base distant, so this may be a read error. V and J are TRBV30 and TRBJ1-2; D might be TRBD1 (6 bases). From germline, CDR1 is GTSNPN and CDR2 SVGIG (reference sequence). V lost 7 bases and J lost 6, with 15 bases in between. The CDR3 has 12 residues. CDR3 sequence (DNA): TGTGCCTCTGCGGGGGACATCAATGGCTACACCTTC. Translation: CASAGDINGYTF.

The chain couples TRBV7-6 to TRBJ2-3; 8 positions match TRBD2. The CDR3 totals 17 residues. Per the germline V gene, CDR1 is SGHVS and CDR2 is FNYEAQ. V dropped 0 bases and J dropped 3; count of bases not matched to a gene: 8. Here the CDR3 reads CASSLAPGGITTDTQYF. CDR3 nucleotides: TGTGCCAGCAGCTTAGCGCCGGGGGGGATCACAACAGATACGCAGTATTTT.

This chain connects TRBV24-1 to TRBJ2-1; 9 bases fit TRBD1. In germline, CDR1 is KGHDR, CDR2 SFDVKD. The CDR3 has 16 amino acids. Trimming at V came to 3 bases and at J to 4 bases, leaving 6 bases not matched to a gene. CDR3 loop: CATSDPGQGPYNEQFF. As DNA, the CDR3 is TGTGCCACCAGTGATCCGGGACAGGGACCGTACAATGAGCAGTTCTTC.